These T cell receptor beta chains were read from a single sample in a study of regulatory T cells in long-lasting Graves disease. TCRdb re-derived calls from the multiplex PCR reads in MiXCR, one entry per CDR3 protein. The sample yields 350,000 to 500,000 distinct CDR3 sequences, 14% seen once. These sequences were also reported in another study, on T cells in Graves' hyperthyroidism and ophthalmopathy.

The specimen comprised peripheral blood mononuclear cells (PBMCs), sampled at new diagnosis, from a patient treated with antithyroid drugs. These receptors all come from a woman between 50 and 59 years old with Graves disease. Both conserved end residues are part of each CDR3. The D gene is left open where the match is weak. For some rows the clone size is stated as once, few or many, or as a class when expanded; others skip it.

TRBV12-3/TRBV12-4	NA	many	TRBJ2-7	TGTGCCAGCTCAGCCGACTACGAGCAGTACTTC	CASSADYEQYF
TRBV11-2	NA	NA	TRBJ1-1	TGTGCCAGCAATGGTAGAAGGGGCCGGGGTTACACTGAAGCTTTCTTT	CASNGRRGRGYTEAFF
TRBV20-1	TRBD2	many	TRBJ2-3	TGCAGTGCTAGGGACTCCGGGACTATGGCAGATACGCAGTATTTT	CSARDSGTMADTQYF
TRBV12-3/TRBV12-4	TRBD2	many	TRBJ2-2	TGTGCCAGCAGTGCTAGCGGGAGTAGCACCGGGGAGCTGTTTTTT	CASSASGSSTGELFF
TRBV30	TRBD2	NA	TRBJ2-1	TGTGCCTGGCGAGCCGAAGGGACTAGCGGGAGTTTTTGGGTATATGAGCAGTTCTTC	CAWRAEGTSGSFWVYEQFF
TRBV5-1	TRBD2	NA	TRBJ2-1	TGCGCCAGCAGGACTCGGACTAGCGAAGCCTACAATGAGCACTTCTTC	CASRTRTSEAYNEHFF
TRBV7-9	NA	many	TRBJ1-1	TGTGCCAGCAGCTTAGATTCCATGAACACTGAAGCTTTCTTT	CASSLDSMNTEAFF
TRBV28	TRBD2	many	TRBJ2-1	TGTGCCAGCAGCCCTGCCGGGACTAGTGGGAGGGATGAGCAGTTCTTC	CASSPAGTSGRDEQFF
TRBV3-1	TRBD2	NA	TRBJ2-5	TGTGCCAGCAGCCACCGAGGAGCGGGAGGAGGAGAGACCCAGTACTTC	CASSHRGAGGGETQYF
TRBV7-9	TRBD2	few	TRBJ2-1	TGTGCCAGCAGCTTAGTTGGGACTAGCGGCTACAATGAGCAGTTCTTC	CASSLVGTSGYNEQFF
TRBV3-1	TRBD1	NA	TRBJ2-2	TGTGCCAGCAGCCAAGATCTACAGGGGACCGGGGAGCTGTTTTTT	CASSQDLQGTGELFF
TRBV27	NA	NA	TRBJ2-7	TGTGCCAGCAGTTCAGGGGCGTCTCCCTACGAGCAGTACTTC	CASSSGASPYEQYF
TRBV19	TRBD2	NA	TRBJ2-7	TGTGCCAGTAGTACTGGGACTAGCGGGAGTAACTGTGCGTACTTC	CASSTGTSGSNCAYF
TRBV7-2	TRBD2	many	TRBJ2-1	TGTGCCAGCAGCATCAGCGGGAGGGTCAACAATGAGCAGTTCTTC	CASSISGRVNNEQFF
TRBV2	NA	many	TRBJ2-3	TGTGCCAGCAGGGACGGCGTAGCCACAGATACGCAGTATTTT	CASRDGVATDTQYF
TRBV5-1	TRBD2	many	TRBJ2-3	TGCGCCAGCAGCCCCCGGACTAGCAGCACAGATACGCAGTATTTT	CASSPRTSSTDTQYF
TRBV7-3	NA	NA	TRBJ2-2	TGTGCCAGCAGCCCCCAAGGGGTGAACACCGGGGAGCTGTTTTTT	CASSPQGVNTGELFF
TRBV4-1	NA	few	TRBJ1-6	TGCGCCAGCAGCGGGCCCCTAAATGATAATTCACCCCTCCACTTT	CASSGPLNDNSPLHF
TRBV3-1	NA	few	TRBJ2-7	TGTGCCAGCAGTAATTGGGGCAGAGCCTACGAGCAGTACTTC	CASSNWGRAYEQYF
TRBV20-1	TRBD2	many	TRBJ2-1	TGCAGTGCTAGCCTATTAGCGGGAGGGTACAATGAGCAGTTCTTC	CSASLLAGGYNEQFF
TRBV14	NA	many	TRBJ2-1	TGTGCCAGCAGCCAAGATTGGCTAGGGAATGGCAATGAGCAGTTCTTC	CASSQDWLGNGNEQFF
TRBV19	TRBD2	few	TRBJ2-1	TGTGCCAGTAGTATAGGACTAGCGGGTTACTCCTACAATGAGCAGTTCTTC	CASSIGLAGYSYNEQFF
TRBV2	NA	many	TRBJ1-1	TGTGCCAGCAGCGACCCGAGACAGAACACTGAAGCTTTCTTT	CASSDPRQNTEAFF
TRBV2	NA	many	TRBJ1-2	TGTGCCACCAGAGTCATTCGGGGGAGCTATGGCTACACCTTC	CATRVIRGSYGYTF
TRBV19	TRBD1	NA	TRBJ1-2	TGTGCCAGTAGTCCAGACAGGGGAGACTATGGCTACACCTTC	CASSPDRGDYGYTF
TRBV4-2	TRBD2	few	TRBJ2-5	TGTGCCAGCAGCCTCGGGACTAGCGATACGGAGACCCAGTACTTC	CASSLGTSDTETQYF
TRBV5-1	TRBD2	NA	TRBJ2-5	TGCGCCAGCAGCGGGGGACTAGCGGGAGTCAGAGAGACCCAGTACTTC	CASSGGLAGVRETQYF
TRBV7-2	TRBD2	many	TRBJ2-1	TGTGCCAGCAGCCCTGGGACTAGCGGGTTCAATGAGCAGTTCTTC	CASSPGTSGFNEQFF
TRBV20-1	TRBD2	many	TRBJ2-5	TGCAGTGCTAGGACTAGCGGGAGAAATGGGGTCCAAGAGACCCAGTACTTC	CSARTSGRNGVQETQYF
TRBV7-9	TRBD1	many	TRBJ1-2	TGTGCCAGCAGCTCCGGACAGGGGTGGGGCTACACCTTC	CASSSGQGWGYTF
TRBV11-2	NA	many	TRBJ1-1	TGTGCCAGCAGCTTGTCGGCCGGGGGTCGAACTGAAGCTTTCTTT	CASSLSAGGRTEAFF
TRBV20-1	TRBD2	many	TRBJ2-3	TGCAGTGCTAGCGATCGGACTAGCACTAGCACAGATACGCAGTATTTT	CSASDRTSTSTDTQYF
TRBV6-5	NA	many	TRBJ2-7	TGTGCCAGCAGTTACTCGTTTGCGGAGGACCTCTCTTCCTACGAGCAGTACTTC	CASSYSFAEDLSSYEQYF
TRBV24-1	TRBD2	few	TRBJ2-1	TGTGCCACCGTTAGCGGGGATTACAATGAGCAGTTCTTC	CATVSGDYNEQFF
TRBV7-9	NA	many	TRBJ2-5	TGTGCCAGCAGCTCCCTGGGGGACAAAGAGACCCAGTACTTC	CASSSLGDKETQYF
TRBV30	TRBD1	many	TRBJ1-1	TGTGCCTCTACAGGGGAACCTGAAGCTTTCTTT	CASTGEPEAFF
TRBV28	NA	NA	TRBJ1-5	TGTGCCAGCAGTTGGGTGAGGAGCAATCAGCCCCAGCATTTT	CASSWVRSNQPQHF
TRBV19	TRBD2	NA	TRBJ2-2	TGTGCCAGTAAATGGGGGACTAGCGGGAACACCGGGGAGCTGTTTTTT	CASKWGTSGNTGELFF
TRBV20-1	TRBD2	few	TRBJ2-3	TGCAGTGCTACGGGAGGGGCGGGAGATACGCAGTATTTT	CSATGGAGDTQYF
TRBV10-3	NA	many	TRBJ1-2	TGTGCCATCGCGGGAGGCGGGGCCGGCTATGGCTACACCTTC	CAIAGGGAGYGYTF
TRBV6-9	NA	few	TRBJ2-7	TGTGCCAGCAGTTACTCTACTAGTTCTACCTACGAGCAGTACTTC	CASSYSTSSTYEQYF
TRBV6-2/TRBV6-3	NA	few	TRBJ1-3	TGTGCCAGCAGTTACAACATCGCGGCTGGAAACACCATATATTTT	CASSYNIAAGNTIYF
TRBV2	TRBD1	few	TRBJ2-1	TGTGCCAGCAGTGTCTTGGGACAGGCGGCGAATGAGCAGTTCTTC	CASSVLGQAANEQFF
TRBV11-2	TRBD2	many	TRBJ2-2	TGTGCCAGCAGCTTTACTAGCGGGAGGCTTGTACCGAACACCGGGGAGCTGTTTTTT	CASSFTSGRLVPNTGELFF
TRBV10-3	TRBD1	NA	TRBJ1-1	TGTGCCATCAGGAGGACAGGGGACAGCATGAACACTGAAGCTTTCTTT	CAIRRTGDSMNTEAFF
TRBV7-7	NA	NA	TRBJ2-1	TGTGCTAGCAGCGCCTCGGATGGGAATGAGCAGTTCTTC	CASSASDGNEQFF
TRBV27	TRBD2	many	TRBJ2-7	TGTGCCAGCAGTTACACGATAGCGGGAGGGCGCTACGAGCAGTACTTC	CASSYTIAGGRYEQYF
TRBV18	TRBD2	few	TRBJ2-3	TGTGCCAGCTCATTTCCGGGACTAGCGGGAGTTGATACGCAGTATTTT	CASSFPGLAGVDTQYF
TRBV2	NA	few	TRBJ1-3	TGTGCCAGCAGTGAAGACAGACAGATTTCAGGAAACACCATATATTTT	CASSEDRQISGNTIYF
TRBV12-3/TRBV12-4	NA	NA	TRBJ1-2	TGTGCCAGCAGTTTTGGGGTCAACTATGGCTACACCTTC	CASSFGVNYGYTF
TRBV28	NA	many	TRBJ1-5	TGTGCCAGCAGTTTCAGGGGAGTGGGCAATCAGCCCCAGCATTTT	CASSFRGVGNQPQHF